These 29 T cell receptor beta chains were all obtained from the same sample, sequenced in a study of T-cell reconstitution after alpha-beta-depleted transplantation in children. Unique molecular identifiers were incorporated into the prepared TCRbeta library. TCRdb called the PCR reads again in MiXCR, with one record for every CDR3 protein. The repertoire holds some 460,000 distinct CDR3 sequences, with 15% to 20% as singletons. Here the sequenced sample was PBMCs, mostly from graft donor cells, taken 360 days after TCRalphabeta/CD19-depleted stem cell transplant. The receptor set was obtained from a boy under two years old who had a stem cell transplant for Wiskott-Aldrich syndrome, so the T cells may come from the graft donor.

This clonotype was seen only a few times. The chain uses TRBV15 and TRBJ2-6, with D perhaps matching TRBD2 (6 bases). The germline V and J ends were trimmed by 1 base and 1 base, with 8 bases remaining between them. Germline CDR1 reads LNHNV; CDR2 reads YYDKDF (reference sequence). This CDR3 contains 16 residues. The CDR3 nucleotides are TGTGCCACCAGCAGAGTCCGGGGGTCTGGGGCCAACGTCCTGACTTTC. The encoded protein is CATSRVRGSGANVLTF.

This sequence joins TRBV6-2 or TRBV6-3 and TRBJ2-1; D unresolved. Germline CDR1 reads MNHEY; CDR2 reads SVGEGT. Deletions cut 6 bases from V and 7 bases from J, with 7 bases between. The length of the CDR3 is 11 residues. CDR3 amino acids: CASRKMNEQFF. The CDR3 DNA sequence: TGTGCCAGCAGAAAAATGAATGAGCAGTTCTTC.

The rearrangement joins TRBV12-3 or TRBV12-4 to TRBJ2-7; tentatively, D is TRBD2 (6 bases). Trimming removed 4 bases from V and 0 bases from J, with 10 bases in between. The CDR3 loop spans 14 amino acids. CDR3 residues: CASSWTMSSYEQYF. CDR3 sequence (DNA): TGTGCCAGCAGTTGGACTATGTCCTCCTACGAGCAGTACTTC.

This clonotype showed up just once. This chain links TRBV4-3 with TRBJ2-1; 12 nucleotides agree with TRBD1. Germline lookup yields CDR1 LGHNA and CDR2 YSLEER. The V gene end was trimmed by 3 bases and the J gene end by 6 bases; junction bases not matched to a gene: 15. This CDR3 comprises 19 residues. CDR3 sequence reads: CASSQGVNRDRGLGNEQFF. For the CDR3, the DNA is TGCGCCAGCAGCCAGGGAGTGAACCGGGACAGGGGGCTAGGCAATGAGCAGTTCTTC.

This clonotype has only a few counts. This sequence joins TRBV14 and TRBJ2-7, with D tentatively TRBD2 (6 bases). Trimming removed 3 bases from V and 3 bases from J, with 15 bases in between. CDR3 length: 15 residues. CDR1 SGHDN and CDR2 FVKESK come from the germline V gene. CDR3 DNA sequence: TGTGCCAGCAGCCACCGCGGGGTTCGCTTCTACGAGCAGTACTTC. Residues: CASSHRGVRFYEQYF.

The CDR3 sequence: CASSQRPGVYNEQFF. Here the CDR3 DNA reads TGTGCCAGCAGTCAACGCCCGGGGGTATACAATGAGCAGTTCTTC. J is TRBJ2-1 and V is TRBV12-3 or TRBV12-4, with D possibly TRBD2 on 6 matching bases. The CDR3 runs 15 residues. V lost 5 bases and J lost 4, with 15 bases in between.

This clonotype was picked up a small number of times. The chain has TRBV12-3 or TRBV12-4 and TRBJ2-1; tentatively, D is TRBD1 (5 bases). The CDR3 runs 15 residues. V lost 4 bases, J lost 4 bases, and 14 bases lay in between. CDR3 DNA: TGTGCCAGCAGTTCCCAGGGCCGCCATTACAATGAGCAGTTCTTC. As protein: CASSSQGRHYNEQFF.

This clonotype was observed a few times. The chain employs TRBV28 and TRBJ2-3, with a weak D call TRBD2 (6 bases). V was shortened by 7 bases and J by 2 bases, with 22 bases between the two germline ends. The CDR3 has 17 residues. The germline V gene encodes CDR1 MDHEN and CDR2 SYDVKM. In DNA, the CDR3 is TGTGCCAGCACTACAAAATTTGTCCGGACTATCACAGATACGCAGTATTTT. It is translated as CASTTKFVRTITDTQYF.

This clonotype turned up a few times. The rearrangement uses TRBV15 and TRBJ1-2; perhaps TRBD1 as D (6 bases). Between the trimmed V and J ends, which lost 2 bases and 4 bases, there was a span of 17 bases. There are 16 residues in the CDR3. Germline CDR1 is LNHNV and CDR2 is YYDKDF (reference sequence). This chain's CDR3 is CATSRIQGLLSYGYTF. CDR3 coding DNA: TGTGCCACCAGCAGAATACAGGGACTGCTTAGCTATGGCTACACCTTC. Full variable domain (missing parts from reference TRBV15 and TRBJ1-2): DAMVIQNPRYQVTQFGKPVTLSCSQTLNHNVMYWYQQKSSQAPKLLFHYYDKDFNNEADTPDNFQSRRPNTSFCFLDIRSPGLGDTAMYLCATSRIQGLLSYGYTFGSGTRLTVV.

This clonotype has only a few counts. The V gene is TRBV24-1, the J gene TRBJ2-2, with TRBD1 identical over 10 bases. V lost 3 bases and J lost 4; bases outside the gene matches: 1. CDR1 and CDR2 (germline): KGHDR, SFDVKD. The CDR3 length is 15 residues. CDR3 residues: CATSDRTGGTGELFF. DNA of the CDR3: TGTGCCACCAGTGATCGGACAGGGGGCACCGGGGAGCTGTTTTTT.

This clonotype came up a few times. The V gene is TRBV28, the J gene TRBJ2-5; unclear D gene. The CDR3 is 14 amino acids. V gave up 5 bases and J gave up 1 base, with 11 bases separating them. Germline V gene data show CDR1 as MDHEN and CDR2 as SYDVKM. DNA for the CDR3: TGTGCCAGCAGTCTTGTCCCCGCCCAAGAGACCCAGTACTTC. Its translation: CASSLVPAQETQYF.

This clonotype was detected ten times or more. This chain joins TRBV7-9 and TRBJ2-4, with D possibly being TRBD1 (6 bases). The ends were cut back, 4 bases at V and 0 bases at J, with 13 bases in the middle. In germline, CDR1 is SEHNR, CDR2 FQNEAQ (reference sequence). The CDR3 is 16 amino acids. The CDR3: CASSSGVTVAKNIQYF. DNA of the CDR3: TGTGCCAGCAGCTCAGGGGTAACGGTAGCCAAAAACATTCAGTACTTC. Complete variable domain (other parts from reference TRBV7-9 and TRBJ2-4): DTGVSQNPRHKITKRGQNVTFRCDPISEHNRLYWYRQTLGQGPEFLTYFQNEAQLEKSRLLSDRFSAERPKGSFSTLEIQRTEQGDSAMYLCASSSGVTVAKNIQYFGAGTRLSVL.

The CDR3 protein is CASSLNDYGYTF. The CDR3 DNA reads as TGCGCCAGCAGCTTGAACGACTATGGCTACACCTTC. This chain joins TRBV5-1 and TRBJ1-2; no firm D call. Trimming took off 1 base at V and 3 bases at J, with 4 bases between the two ends. The germline V gene has CDR1 SGHRS and CDR2 YFSETQ. This CDR3 region has 12 residues. The whole variable domain, filled in from reference TRBV5-1 and TRBJ1-2, reads KAGVTQTPRYLIKTRGQQVTLSCSPISGHRSVSWYQQTPGQGLQFLFEYFSETQRNKGNFPGRFSGRQFSNSRSEMNVSTLELGDSALYLCASSLNDYGYTFGSGTRLTVV.

This clonotype was observed a few times. The genes are TRBV7-8 and TRBJ2-7, with 13 bases lining up with TRBD2. This CDR3 comprises 15 residues. Germline assignment: CDR1 SGHVS and CDR2 FQNEAQ. V shed 1 base and J 8 bases; nucleotides not matched to a gene: 5. Here the CDR3 reads CASSLEKLAGGKQYF. The CDR3 DNA reads TGTGCCAGCAGCTTAGAAAAACTAGCGGGAGGGAAGCAGTACTTC.

The table lists this clonotype with a few counts. The gene calls are TRBV6-1 and TRBJ2-5, with a weak D call TRBD1 (6 bases). The CDR3 consists of 14 residues. The V end was cut by 6 bases, the J end by 4 bases, with 15 bases between. CDR1 is MNHNS, CDR2 SASEGT, per germline. Here the CDR3 reads CASRMRGYGETQYF. The CDR3 DNA sequence: TGTGCCAGCAGGATGAGGGGGTACGGAGAGACCCAGTACTTC.

This chain links TRBV24-1 with TRBJ1-1; the D is unclear. Trimming took 4 bases from V and 4 from J, leaving 15 bases between them. Germline values: CDR1 KGHDR, CDR2 SFDVKD. This CDR3 spans 15 amino acids. CDR3: CATSEGRKGSTEAFF. Written as DNA, the CDR3 is TGTGCCACCAGTGAAGGCCGAAAAGGGAGCACTGAAGCTTTCTTT.

The V gene is TRBV4-1, the J gene TRBJ1-4; D remains unclear. This CDR3 spans 16 amino acids. Looked up from germline, CDR1 is MGHRA and CDR2 is YSYEKL. V lost 1 base and J lost 7, with 16 bases in between. The CDR3 bases are TGCGCCAGCAGCCAAGTGGAAAACTTGGCGGGTGAAAAACTGTTTTTT. Amino acids: CASSQVENLAGEKLFF.

The chain recombines TRBV6-1 with TRBJ2-2; the D gene could be TRBD1 or TRBD2 (6 bases each). This CDR3 spans 16 amino acids. The V end lost 5 bases, the J end lost 4 bases, and 17 bases lay between the germline ends. Germline V gene lookup returns CDR1 MNHNS and CDR2 SASEGT. For the CDR3, the DNA is TGTGCCAGCAGTCCCGGGACATGGGGAGGCACCGGGGAGCTGTTTTTT. Protein: CASSPGTWGGTGELFF.

The sample holds a few counts of this clonotype. J is TRBJ2-1 and V is TRBV5-5; 9 bases line up with TRBD1. Germline values: CDR1 SGHKS, CDR2 YYEKEE (reference sequence). The CDR3 contains 14 residues. Trimming took 5 bases from V and 12 from J; bases not matched to a gene: 12. The CDR3: CASSHRGQVQGQFF. The CDR3 nucleotides are TGTGCCAGCAGTCACAGGGGGCAGGTACAAGGGCAGTTCTTC. The full variable domain, rest sourced from reference TRBV5-5 and TRBJ2-1, is DAGVTQSPTHLIKTRGQQVTLRCSPISGHKSVSWYQQVLGQGPQFIFQYYEKEERGRGNFPDRFSARQFPNYSSELNVNALLLGDSALYLCASSHRGQVQGQFFGPGTRLTVL.

This clonotype was seen more than once but under ten times. J is TRBJ2-1 and V is TRBV4-3; D is unclear. Germline V gene data show CDR1 as LGHNA and CDR2 as YSLEER. The CDR3 totals 14 residues. Trimming shortened V by 0 bases and J by 3 bases, and 6 bases separated the two germline ends. The CDR3 here is CASSQDTDYNEQFF. Written as DNA, the CDR3 is TGCGCCAGCAGCCAAGATACGGACTACAATGAGCAGTTCTTC.

The chain carries TRBV27 and TRBJ1-2; 7 bases line up with TRBD1. This CDR3 contains 13 residues. With V trimmed by 3 bases and J by 6 bases, 4 bases remained unmatched. CDR1 is MNHEY, CDR2 SMNVEV, per germline (reference sequence). The CDR3 loop is CASSFTGDHGYTF. DNA for the CDR3: TGTGCCAGCAGTTTTACAGGGGATCATGGCTACACCTTC.

In its sample, this clonotype was seen a few times. The V and J genes are TRBV12-3 or TRBV12-4 and TRBJ2-7; D gene unclear. Trimming pared 6 bases from V and 4 bases from J, leaving 16 bases between. The CDR3 runs 14 residues. This chain's CDR3 is CASSSSGFWYEQYF. Written as DNA, the CDR3 is TGTGCCAGCAGCTCCAGTGGGTTCTGGTACGAGCAGTACTTC.

This clonotype was seen many times. This chain uses TRBV12-3 or TRBV12-4 with TRBJ2-1, with D hard to call. The CDR3 spans 13 residues. The germline V and J ends were trimmed by 4 bases and 4 bases, with 8 bases remaining between them. The chain's CDR3 is CASSSWGYNEQFF. In DNA, the CDR3 is TGTGCCAGCAGTTCATGGGGTTACAATGAGCAGTTCTTC.

The chain couples TRBV29-1 to TRBJ2-5, with D tentatively TRBD1 (6 bases). This CDR3 has 14 residues. The V and J ends lost 5 bases and 4 bases respectively, with 17 bases between them. CDR1 is SQVTM and CDR2 is ANQGSEA in the germline V gene. CDR3 nucleotides: TGCAGCGTTCCGTTAGTGGGGGCTCGAGAGACCCAGTACTTC. Translating gives CSVPLVGARETQYF.

The chain has TRBV14 and TRBJ2-1; D tentatively fits TRBD1 or TRBD2 (6 bases each). The CDR3 covers 18 residues. Germline values: CDR1 SGHDN, CDR2 FVKESK. Trimming removed 0 bases from V and 0 bases from J, with 15 bases in between. The CDR3 DNA follows: TGTGCCAGCAGCCAAGAAAAAGGGGGGAAGGGCTCCTACAATGAGCAGTTCTTC. It codes for CASSQEKGGKGSYNEQFF. Full variable domain (missing parts from reference TRBV14 and TRBJ2-1): EAGVTQFPSHSVIEKGQTVTLRCDPISGHDNLYWYRRVMGKEIKFLLHFVKESKQDESGMPNNRFLAERTGGTYSTLKVQPAELEDSGVYFCASSQEKGGKGSYNEQFFGPGTRLTVL.

Of note for this clonotype: No DNA is shown, since the ends of the CDR3 on it are uncertain; the CDR3 is the one TCRdb lists. J is TRBJ2-2 and V is TRBV21-1; TRBD1, the table's D call, lacks a check against the DNA. TRBV21-1 is tagged as a pseudogene. 16 amino acids form the CDR3, both terminal residues included. CDR3 sequence: CASSAGQSPTPGSCFF.

This clonotype was seen a few times. The chain employs TRBV5-1 and TRBJ2-7, with 8 bases matching TRBD1. Per germline, CDR1 SGHRS and CDR2 YFSETQ. The trim removed 3 bases at V and 3 bases at J, leaving 11 bases unmatched. CDR3 length: 16 amino acids. This chain's CDR3 is CASSWASGTGNYEQYF. The CDR3 nucleotides read TGCGCCAGCAGCTGGGCCTCCGGGACAGGTAACTACGAGCAGTACTTC.

This chain joins TRBV5-1 and TRBJ2-3; D unresolved. The CDR3 is made up of 16 amino acids. The V gene lost 0 bases and the J gene lost 1 base, with 12 bases spanning the gap. Germline assignment: CDR1 SGHRS and CDR2 YFSETQ. DNA for the CDR3: TGCGCCAGCAGCTTGGCAGGTAGGACGGGCACAGATACGCAGTATTTT. It specifies CASSLAGRTGTDTQYF. Combining the CDR3 with reference TRBV5-1 and TRBJ2-3 gives the whole variable domain KAGVTQTPRYLIKTRGQQVTLSCSPISGHRSVSWYQQTPGQGLQFLFEYFSETQRNKGNFPGRFSGRQFSNSRSEMNVSTLELGDSALYLCASSLAGRTGTDTQYFGPGTRLTVL.

This chain links TRBV6-1 with TRBJ1-2; D not certain. CDR3 size: 13 residues. V was cut by 7 bases and J by 2 bases, with 11 bases left in between. In germline, CDR1 is MNHNS, CDR2 SASEGT. CDR3 coding DNA: TGTGCCAGCAAGCTTGCAGGAAACTATGGCTACACCTTC. It yields the protein CASKLAGNYGYTF.